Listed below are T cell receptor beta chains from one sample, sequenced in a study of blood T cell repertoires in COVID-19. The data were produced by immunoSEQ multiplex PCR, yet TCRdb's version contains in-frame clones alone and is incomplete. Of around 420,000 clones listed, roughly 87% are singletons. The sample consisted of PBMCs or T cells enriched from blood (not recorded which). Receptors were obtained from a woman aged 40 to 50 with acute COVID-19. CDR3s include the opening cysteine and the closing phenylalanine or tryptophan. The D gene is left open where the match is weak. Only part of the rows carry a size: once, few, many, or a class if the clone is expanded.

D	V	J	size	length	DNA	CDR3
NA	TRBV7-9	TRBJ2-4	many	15	TGTGCCAGCAGCTTCCCCGGAGTAGCCAAAAACATTCAGTACTTC	CASSFPGVAKNIQYF
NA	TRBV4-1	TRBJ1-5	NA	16	TGCGCCAGCAGCATCTTGTGGACAGATAGCAATCAGCCCCAGCATTTT	CASSILWTDSNQPQHF
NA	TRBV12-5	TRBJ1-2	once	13	TGTGCTAGTGGTTATGACAGGTACTATGGCTACACCTTC	CASGYDRYYGYTF
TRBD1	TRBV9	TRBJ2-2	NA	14	TGTGCCAGTTCCGGGACAGGGTTTCCCGGGGAGCTGTTTTTT	CASSGTGFPGELFF
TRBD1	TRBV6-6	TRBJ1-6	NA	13	TGTGCCAGCAGTCCACAGGGGACTTCACCCCTCCACTTT	CASSPQGTSPLHF
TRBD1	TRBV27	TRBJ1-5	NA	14	TGTGCCAGCAGTATAACAGGGGGCAATCAGCCCCAGCATTTT	CASSITGGNQPQHF
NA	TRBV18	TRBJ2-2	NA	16	TGTGCCAGCTCGCTAGGACAGATCGCGAACACCGGGGAGCTGTTTTTT	CASSLGQIANTGELFF
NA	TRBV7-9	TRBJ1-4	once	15	TGTGCCAGCAGTACTAACTTGGCGGCTAATGAAAAACTGTTTTTT	CASSTNLAANEKLFF
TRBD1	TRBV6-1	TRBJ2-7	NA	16	TGTGCCAGCAGTGAATTAGGGACAGGGAGGTCCTACGAGCAGTACTTC	CASSELGTGRSYEQYF
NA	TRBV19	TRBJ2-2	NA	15	TGTGCCAGTAGTACCCGGGACACCAACACCGGGGAGCTGTTTTTT	CASSTRDTNTGELFF
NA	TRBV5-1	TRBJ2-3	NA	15	TGCGCCACCGGCCGGGGGACCACGAGCACAGATACGCAGTATTTT	CATGRGTTSTDTQYF
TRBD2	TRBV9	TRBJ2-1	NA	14	TGTGCCAGCAGCTCTACTAGCGGTGACAATGAGCAGTTCTTC	CASSSTSGDNEQFF
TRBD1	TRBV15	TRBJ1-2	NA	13	TGTGCCACCAGCCCCACAGGGGTCTATGGCTACACCTTC	CATSPTGVYGYTF
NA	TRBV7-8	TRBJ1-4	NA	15	TGTGCCAGCACCAAGAGAGGGCAAACAAATGAAAAACTGTTTTTT	CASTKRGQTNEKLFF
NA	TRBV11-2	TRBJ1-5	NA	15	TGTGCCAGCAGCTTAGGAGGGATTGACGGTCAGCCCCAGCATTTT	CASSLGGIDGQPQHF
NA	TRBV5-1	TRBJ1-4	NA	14	TGCGCCAGCAGCTGGCGAGGTCGCGATGAAAAACTGTTTTTT	CASSWRGRDEKLFF
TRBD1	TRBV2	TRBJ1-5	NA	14	TGTGCCAGCAACACACAGGGGGCAGGGCAGCCCCAGCATTTT	CASNTQGAGQPQHF
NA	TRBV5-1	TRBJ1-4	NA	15	TGCGCCAGCAGCTTGGGGGGAGCAACTAATGAAAAACTGTTTTTT	CASSLGGATNEKLFF
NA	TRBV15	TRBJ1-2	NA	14	TGTGCCACCAGCGAGCCCCAGGGTACCTATGGCTACACCTTC	CATSEPQGTYGYTF
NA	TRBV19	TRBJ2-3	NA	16	TGTGCCAGTAGTATCATGGGGGGTGGGCGCACAGATACGCAGTATTTT	CASSIMGGGRTDTQYF
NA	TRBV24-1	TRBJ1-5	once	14	TGTGCCACCAAGGATCGGGGGGCAGGTCAGCCCCAGCATTTT	CATKDRGAGQPQHF
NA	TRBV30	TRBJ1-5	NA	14	TGTGCCTGGAGTGACGGGACACCCGATCAGCCCCAGCATTTT	CAWSDGTPDQPQHF
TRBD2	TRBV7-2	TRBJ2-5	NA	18	TGTGCCAGCAGCTCGCCGGGGGGGCTAGCGGGGTGGTTTGAGACCCAGTACTTC	CASSSPGGLAGWFETQYF
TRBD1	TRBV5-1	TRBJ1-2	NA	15	TGCGCCAGCAGCTCGACAGGGGCTTCTGAGTATGGCTACACCTTC	CASSSTGASEYGYTF
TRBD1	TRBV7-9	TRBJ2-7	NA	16	TGTGCCAGCAGCCGACAGGGGGGGACTGCATCCTACGAGCAGTACTTC	CASSRQGGTASYEQYF
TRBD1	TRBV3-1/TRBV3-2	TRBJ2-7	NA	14	TGTGCCAGCAGCCAAGGTCAGGGGGCGAGGGAGCAGTACTTC	CASSQGQGAREQYF
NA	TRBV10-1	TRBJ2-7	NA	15	TGCGCCAGCAGTGAGTCAAGAGCGGACGAGCACGAGCAGTACTTC	CASSESRADEHEQYF
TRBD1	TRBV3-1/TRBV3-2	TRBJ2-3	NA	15	TGTGCCAGCAGCCAAGCGGGACAGGACACAGATACGCAGTATTTT	CASSQAGQDTDTQYF
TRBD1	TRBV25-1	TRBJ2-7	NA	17	TGTGCCAGCAGTGAATATTTCGGGACAGGAGACTCCTACGAGCAGTACTTC	CASSEYFGTGDSYEQYF
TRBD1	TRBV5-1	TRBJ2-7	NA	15	TGCGCCAGCAGGAGTTTAGGGGGACAGAACTACGAGCAGTACTTC	CASRSLGGQNYEQYF
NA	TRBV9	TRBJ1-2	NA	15	TGTGCCAGCAGCTCCCTAGAAGGAGGGAACTATGGCTACACCTTC	CASSSLEGGNYGYTF
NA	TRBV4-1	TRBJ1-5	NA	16	TGCGCCAGCAGCCAAGAGGGGTCAGGGGTAGGTCAGCCCCAGCATTTT	CASSQEGSGVGQPQHF
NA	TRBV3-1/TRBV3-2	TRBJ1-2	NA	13	TGTGCCAGCAGCCAACAGGGGCAGGGTGGCTACACCTTC	CASSQQGQGGYTF
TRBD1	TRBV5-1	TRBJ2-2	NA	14	TGCGCCAGCAGCCATGACAGGGGGCGTCAGGAGCTGTTTTTT	CASSHDRGRQELFF
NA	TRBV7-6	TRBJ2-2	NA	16	TGTGCCAGCAGCTCATACCTGGCGGCCAGCACCGGGGAGCTGTTTTTT	CASSSYLAASTGELFF
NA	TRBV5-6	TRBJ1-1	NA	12	TGTGCCAGCAGCTTTATGAACACTGAAGCTTTCTTT	CASSFMNTEAFF
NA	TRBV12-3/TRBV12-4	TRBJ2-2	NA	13	TGTGCCAGCAGTTTCCGGGGGACCGGGGAGCTGTTTTTT	CASSFRGTGELFF
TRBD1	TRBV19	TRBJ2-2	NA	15	TGTGCCAGTAGTCCCACAGGGGTTGCCACCGGGGAGCTGTTTTTT	CASSPTGVATGELFF
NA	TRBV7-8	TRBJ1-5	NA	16	TGTGCCAGCAGCTTAGGGGGCGTTCGCAGCAATCAGCCCCAGCATTTT	CASSLGGVRSNQPQHF
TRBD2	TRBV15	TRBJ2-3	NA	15	TGTGCCACCAGCAGAGGGGAGTTGGTTCGGCGGGAGTTCTATTTT	CATSRGELVRREFYF
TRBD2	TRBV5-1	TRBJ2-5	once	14	TGCGCCAGCAGCCCAGACGGGAGGGGAGAGACCCAGTACTTC	CASSPDGRGETQYF
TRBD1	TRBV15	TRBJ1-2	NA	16	TGTGCCACCAGCAGAGATCTTTTCTTCCAGGGGGATGGCTACACCTTC	CATSRDLFFQGDGYTF
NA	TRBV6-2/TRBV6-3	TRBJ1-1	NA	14	TGTGCCAGCAGCGCGCAGGGTGAATACACTGAAGCTTTCTTT	CASSAQGEYTEAFF
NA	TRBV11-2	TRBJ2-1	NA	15	TGTGCCAGCAGCACCGCGGGGACGCCCTACAATGAGCAGTTCTTC	CASSTAGTPYNEQFF
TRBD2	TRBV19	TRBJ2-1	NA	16	TGTGCCAGTAGTCCCCGGACTAGCGGGGCCTACAATGAGCAGTTCTTC	CASSPRTSGAYNEQFF
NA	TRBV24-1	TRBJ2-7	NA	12	TGTGCCACCAGTGATTGGTCAGGCGAGCAGTACTTC	CATSDWSGEQYF
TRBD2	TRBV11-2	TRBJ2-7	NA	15	TGTGCCAGCAGCTACCCGAGCGGGACCCTCTACGAGCAGTACTTC	CASSYPSGTLYEQYF
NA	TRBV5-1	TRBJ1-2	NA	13	TGCGCCAGCAGCGAAGGAGGGAGCGCAGGCTACACCTTC	CASSEGGSAGYTF
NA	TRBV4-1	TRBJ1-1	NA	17	TGCGCCAGCAGCCAAGACCGGACCCGGACGCAGCTGGGGGGAGCTTTCTTT	CASSQDRTRTQLGGAFF
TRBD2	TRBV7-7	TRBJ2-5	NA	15	TGTGCCAGCAGCCTCGGACTAGCGGGTAAAGAGACCCAGTACTTC	CASSLGLAGKETQYF
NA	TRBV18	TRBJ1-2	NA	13	TGTGCCAGCTCACTCGGAGATAACTTTGGCTACACCTTC	CASSLGDNFGYTF
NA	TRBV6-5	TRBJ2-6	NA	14	TGTGCCGCTATGACGGGGACTGGGGCCAACGTCCTGACTTTC	CAAMTGTGANVLTF